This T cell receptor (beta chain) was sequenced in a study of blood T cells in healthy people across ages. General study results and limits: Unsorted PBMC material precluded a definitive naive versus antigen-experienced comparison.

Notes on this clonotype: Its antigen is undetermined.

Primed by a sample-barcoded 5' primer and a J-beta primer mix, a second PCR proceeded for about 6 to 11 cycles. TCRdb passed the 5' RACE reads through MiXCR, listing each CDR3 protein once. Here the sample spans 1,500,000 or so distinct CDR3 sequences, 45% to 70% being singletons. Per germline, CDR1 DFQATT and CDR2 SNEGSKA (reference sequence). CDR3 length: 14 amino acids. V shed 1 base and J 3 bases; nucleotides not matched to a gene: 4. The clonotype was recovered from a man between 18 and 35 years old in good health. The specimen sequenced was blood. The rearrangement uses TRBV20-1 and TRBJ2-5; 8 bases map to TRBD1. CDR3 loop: CSARAPTGEETQYF. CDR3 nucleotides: TGCAGTGCTAGAGCCCCGACAGGGGAAGAGACCCAGTACTTC.